This entry describes one TCR beta chain. The data were obtained in a study of neoadjuvant anti-PD-1 for oral cavity cancer. CDR3 length: 14 amino acids. Germline-derived CDR1 and CDR2 are SGDLS and YYNGEE. With V trimmed by 4 bases and J by 3 bases, 6 bases remained unmatched. TCRdb keeps only in-frame clones here, not all; method: immunoSEQ multiplex PCR. Of roughly 15,000 clones listed, about 77% are singletons. Time point here: after neoadjuvant nivolumab, at surgical resection. J is TRBJ2-5 and V is TRBV9; 7 positions match TRBD1. The sequence derives from a person aged 35-79 years with oral cavity squamous cell carcinoma. The sample in question was PBMCs, obtained after nivolumab (anti-PD-1) treatment. CDR3 sequence reads: CASSPWGQKETQYF. In nucleotides, the CDR3 is TGTGCCAGCAGCCCGTGGGGACAGAAAGAGACCCAGTACTTC.